This TCR beta chain was documented in a study of T cell repertoires in cytomegalovirus infection. TCRdb analysed the reads with MiXCR anew, one entry per CDR3 protein. The table records about 890,000 distinct CDR3 sequences, around 29% of them present only once. This CDR3 is 16 amino acids long. CDR1 is WSHSY, CDR2 SAAADI, per germline. Losses at the gene ends were 2 bases for V and 5 bases for J; bases not matched to a gene: 9. This clonotype was counted between two and nine times. Its antigen remains unknown. The chain has TRBV10-2 and TRBJ2-7, with TRBD1 matching over 10 bases. The receptor comes from a human donor in good health (CMV status not recorded). Some clones in this sample may be carry-over from other donors' samples. The sequencing used cultured CD8+ T cells from PBMCs, collected from culture after CMV antigen stimulation. CDR3 in amino acids: CASSEGGGTGADEQYF. The DNA of the CDR3 is TGCGCCAGCAGTGAGGGGGGAGGGACAGGGGCGGACGAGCAGTACTTC.